These 27 T cell receptor beta chains were sequenced from one sample in a study of technical replicates of blood from a few donors. Data came from immunoSEQ multiplex PCR; TCRdb stores just in-frame clones and leaves some out. In the table there are about 64,000 clones, approximately 86% of which are singletons. Material for sequencing was PBMCs. These receptors all stem from a human donor in good health. Some clones in this sample may be carry-over from other donors' samples.

Only a few counts were recorded for this clone. V gene TRBV12-5 combines with J gene TRBJ1-5; 9 bases fit TRBD1. This CDR3 is 14 amino acids long. CDR1 is LGHNT and CDR2 is FRNRAP in the germline V gene. V gave up 7 bases and J gave up 4 bases; unmatched junction bases: 5. This CDR3 is CASAPGQGNQPQHF. The CDR3 nucleotides read TGTGCTAGTGCTCCAGGACAGGGGAATCAGCCCCAGCATTTT.

The J gene is TRBJ1-6, the V gene TRBV9; the D gene is possibly TRBD1 (5 bases). The CDR3 is 14 residues long. Germline CDR1 SGDLS, CDR2 YYNGEE. V dropped 3 bases and J dropped 8 bases, with 12 bases sitting between them. This CDR3 is CASSARDSYSPLHF. CDR3 DNA: TGTGCCAGCAGCGCCCGGGACTCATATTCACCCCTCCACTTT.

This sequence joins TRBV9 and TRBJ2-1, with D tentatively TRBD2 (6 bases). V gave up 0 bases and J gave up 6 bases, with 10 bases separating them. The germline V gene encodes CDR1 SGDLS and CDR2 YYNGEE. The CDR3 is made up of 14 amino acids. The CDR3 protein is CASSVGLGGNEQFF. In DNA form, the CDR3 reads TGTGCCAGCAGCGTAGGACTGGGAGGCAATGAGCAGTTCTTC.

The CDR3 coding sequence is TGTGCCAGCGGTAAAATAGGGACTAGCGGGATCAATGAGCAGTTCTTC. Translated, it gives CASGKIGTSGINEQFF. The rearrangement joins TRBV28 to TRBJ2-1; 13 positions match TRBD2. The CDR3 totals 16 residues. The germline V gene encodes CDR1 MDHEN and CDR2 SYDVKM. The J segment lost 6 bases and the V segment lost 8 bases, leaving 10 bases of the junction unmatched. Combining the CDR3 with reference TRBV28 and TRBJ2-1 gives the whole variable domain DVKVTQSSRYLVKRTGEKVFLECVQDMDHENMFWYRQDPGLGLRLIYFSYDVKMKEKGDIPEGYSVSREKKERFSLILESASTNQTSMYLCASGKIGTSGINEQFFGPGTRLTVL.

This chain joins TRBV7-8 and TRBJ1-5; D possibly corresponds to TRBD1 (6 bases). The CDR3 extends over 16 amino acids. From germline, CDR1 is SGHVS and CDR2 FQNEAQ. The V end was cut by 5 bases, the J end by 8 bases, with 22 bases between. CDR3: CASSPRAGATPKPQHF. CDR3 bases: TGTGCCAGCAGCCCAAGGGCAGGGGCCACCCCCAAGCCCCAGCATTTT.

The rearrangement uses TRBV29-1 and TRBJ1-5, with a possible D match to TRBD1 (6 bases). The CDR3 is 13 amino acids. Germline V gene lookup returns CDR1 SQVTM and CDR2 ANQGSEA. Trimming stripped 5 bases from V and 4 bases from J, with 12 bases between. The CDR3 region is CSVTDSLNQPQHF. In nucleotides, the CDR3 is TGCAGCGTTACGGACAGCTTAAATCAGCCCCAGCATTTT.

This clone showed up just once. The gene calls are TRBV7-9 and TRBJ2-1; TRBD2 agrees at 13 bases. V trimming: 6 bases; J trimming: 0 bases; junction bases outside the gene matches: 8. The CDR3 has 18 amino acids. The germline CDR1 and CDR2 sequences are SEHNR and FQNEAQ (reference sequence). The CDR3 loop reads CASRPGTSGVRSYNEQFF. DNA of the CDR3: TGTGCCAGCAGACCTGGGACTAGCGGGGTCCGCTCCTACAATGAGCAGTTCTTC.

J is TRBJ2-7 and V is TRBV25-1, with 7 bases that match TRBD2. The length of the CDR3 is 13 residues. Looked up from germline, CDR1 is MGHDK and CDR2 is SYGVNS. Trimming at V came to 10 bases and at J to 5 bases, leaving 11 bases not matched to a gene. In nucleotides, the CDR3 is TGTGCCATCGGGTGGGGAGGGAAAAACGAGCAGTACTTC. Translating gives CAIGWGGKNEQYF.

In its sample, this clone was seen a few times. The rearrangement links TRBV7-3 to TRBJ1-1, with 9 nucleotides matching TRBD1. The CDR3 totals 14 residues. Unmatched junction bases numbered 4, after V lost 5 bases and J lost 3 bases. Germline V lookup: CDR1 SGHTA, CDR2 FQGTGA. The CDR3 DNA reads as TGTGCCAGCAGCCCTGGACAGGGGTACACTGAAGCTTTCTTT. This sequence encodes CASSPGQGYTEAFF.

The rearrangement joins TRBV6-5 to TRBJ1-4, with a possible D match to TRBD1 (5 bases). The CDR3 is 13 amino acids. Trimming left V 6 bases short and J 4 bases short, with 9 bases between. The germline gives CDR1 MNHEY, CDR2 SVGAGI. CDR3 coding DNA: TGTGCCAGCAGACAGGCCTTTAATGAAAAACTGTTTTTT. It specifies CASRQAFNEKLFF.

The rearrangement links TRBV9 to TRBJ2-2; the D gene is possibly TRBD2 (5 bases). The V gene's germline CDR1 is SGDLS and CDR2 YYNGEE. Trimming left V 3 bases short and J 4 bases short, with 10 bases between. The CDR3 consists of 14 residues. The CDR3 protein is CASSALLGTGELFF. The CDR3 nucleotides read TGTGCCAGCAGCGCTCTACTAGGCACCGGGGAGCTGTTTTTT.

The gene calls are TRBV7-2 and TRBJ2-1; TRBD2 matches 9 bases. CDR1 is SGHTA and CDR2 is FQGNSA in the germline V gene. Losses at the gene ends were 5 bases for V and 5 bases for J; bases not matched to a gene: 10. The CDR3 totals 16 residues. CDR3 in DNA: TGTGCCAGCAGCACTTACGCTCGCGGGGGGGACAATGAGCAGTTCTTC. This encodes CASSTYARGGDNEQFF.

The chain couples TRBV12-5 to TRBJ2-7, with 8 nucleotides matching TRBD2. This CDR3 comprises 15 residues. Germline V lookup: CDR1 LGHNT, CDR2 FRNRAP. The junction had 8 bases not matched to a gene; V was cut back by 7 bases and J by 0 bases. The CDR3 DNA reads TGTGCTAGTGTTAAAGGTCGGGAGGGCTCCTACGAGCAGTACTTC. Amino acids: CASVKGREGSYEQYF.

This clone has just one count. This rearrangement joins TRBV7-9 to TRBJ1-6; 7 nucleotides agree with TRBD1. From germline, CDR1 is SEHNR and CDR2 FQNEAQ (reference sequence). CDR3 length: 15 amino acids. Trimming cost V 4 bases and J 7 bases; bases outside gene matches: 7. The DNA of the CDR3 is TGTGCCAGCAGCTCGGGGACAGCCCCCAATTCACCCCTCCACTTT. Amino acid sequence: CASSSGTAPNSPLHF.

The rearrangement links TRBV14 to TRBJ1-1; no reliable D call. The CDR3 is made up of 16 amino acids. Trimming left V 4 bases short and J 1 base short, with 16 bases between. Germline CDR1 and CDR2: SGHDN and FVKESK. The CDR3, as DNA: TGTGCCAGCAGCCGGTACCTTAATAGTCCGAACACTGAAGCTTTCTTT. This translates into CASSRYLNSPNTEAFF.

The chain links TRBV5-6 to TRBJ2-1; the D gene is possibly TRBD2 (6 bases). The CDR3 is made up of 17 amino acids. Per germline, CDR1 SGHDT and CDR2 YYEEEE. V was pared by 0 bases and J by 5 bases, with 18 bases between. The CDR3 loop reads CASSLGAVLARDNEQFF. The CDR3 DNA reads TGTGCCAGCAGCTTGGGGGCGGTGCTAGCGAGAGACAATGAGCAGTTCTTC.

The V and J genes are TRBV7-2 and TRBJ1-1; unclear D gene. The CDR3 totals 13 residues. Germline lookup yields CDR1 SGHTA and CDR2 FQGNSA. Trimming removed 3 bases at V and 0 bases at J, with 5 bases between. CDR3 amino acids: CASSLTLNTEAFF. In DNA, the CDR3 is TGTGCCAGCAGCTTGACACTGAACACTGAAGCTTTCTTT.

The chain couples TRBV15 to TRBJ2-7; D uncertain. Trimming shortened V by 0 bases and J by 3 bases, and 6 bases separated the two germline ends. The CDR3 sequence is 13 residues long. CDR1 LNHNV and CDR2 YYDKDF come from the germline V gene (reference sequence). The CDR3 is CATSRDGRYEQYF. The CDR3 DNA reads as TGTGCCACCAGCAGAGATGGCCGCTACGAGCAGTACTTC.

The chain carries TRBV7-2 and TRBJ2-6, with D possibly being TRBD2 (6 bases). V gave up 0 bases and J gave up 0 bases, with 18 bases separating them. Germline assignment: CDR1 SGHTA and CDR2 FQGNSA. The CDR3 loop spans 20 amino acids. This CDR3 reads CASSLAGGAGHPSGANVLTF. The CDR3 coding sequence is TGTGCCAGCAGCTTAGCGGGCGGTGCGGGGCACCCCTCTGGGGCCAACGTCCTGACTTTC.

This rearrangement joins TRBV19 to TRBJ2-7; 9 positions match TRBD1. The CDR3 extends over 16 amino acids. Germline lookup yields CDR1 LNHDA and CDR2 SQIVND (reference sequence). The junction had 7 bases not matched to a gene; V was cut back by 1 base and J by 3 bases. The CDR3 DNA reads as TGTGCCAGTAGTATAGCCTCGGGGGACAGGGTCTACGAGCAGTACTTC. It translates to CASSIASGDRVYEQYF.

The count of this clone is one. DNA for the CDR3: TGTGCCAGCAGCTTTGAATCGGGGGTGATAAGCACAGATACGCAGTATTTT. It is translated as CASSFESGVISTDTQYF. The chain links TRBV5-6 to TRBJ2-3; possibly TRBD2 for D (6 bases). The CDR3 runs 17 residues. From germline, CDR1 is SGHDT and CDR2 YYEEEE. V lost 2 bases and J 0 bases, leaving 16 bases between the germline ends.

This chain uses TRBV14 with TRBJ2-1, with 10 bases fitting TRBD2. The length of the CDR3 is 13 residues. With V trimmed by 0 bases and J by 13 bases, 3 bases remained unmatched. Germline V gene sequence: CDR1 SGHDN, CDR2 FVKESK. CDR3 sequence: CASSQDIAGGQFF. The CDR3 bases are TGTGCCAGCAGCCAAGATATAGCGGGGGGACAGTTCTTC.

The chain joins TRBV12-5 to TRBJ1-1, with D uncertain. The V end lost 5 bases, the J end lost 4 bases, and 5 bases lay between the germline ends. The germline V gene encodes CDR1 LGHNT and CDR2 FRNRAP. CDR3 length: 11 residues. CDR3 residues: CASGLVTEAFF. DNA for the CDR3: TGTGCTAGTGGTCTCGTCACTGAAGCTTTCTTT.

J is TRBJ1-1 and V is TRBV6-1; D is undetermined. The ends were cut back, 3 bases at V and 4 bases at J, with 21 bases in the middle. The CDR3 spans 17 residues. Germline CDR1 is MNHNS and CDR2 is SASEGT. The CDR3 nucleotides read TGTGCCAGCAGTGATCGTTTCGCTACCCGCTTCTTCACTGAAGCTTTCTTT. Translation gives CASSDRFATRFFTEAFF.

This CDR3 is CASSLFPGTEAFF. CDR3 coding DNA: TGTGCCAGCAGCTTATTCCCGGGCACTGAAGCTTTCTTT. The chain is built from TRBV7-9 and TRBJ1-1; no definite D call. Germline CDR1 SEHNR, CDR2 FQNEAQ (reference sequence). The V and J ends lost 2 bases and 4 bases respectively, with 8 bases between them. CDR3 length: 13 residues.

This sequence joins TRBV27 and TRBJ2-7; TRBD1 matches at 10 bases. The germline V gene encodes CDR1 MNHEY and CDR2 SMNVEV (reference sequence). After removal of 6 bases from V and 3 bases from J, the junction contained 8 bases not matched to a gene. The CDR3 length is 15 residues. CDR3 bases: TGTGCCAGCAGAGCCGGGACAGGGGCAATCTACGAGCAGTACTTC. Protein sequence: CASRAGTGAIYEQYF.

The V gene is TRBV19, the J gene TRBJ1-2; TRBD1 aligns across 8 bases. J lost 4 bases, V lost 2 bases, and 3 bases had no gene match. The CDR3 runs 14 residues. CDR1 is LNHDA, CDR2 SQIVND, per germline (reference sequence). The CDR3 loop reads CASSIPQGVYGYTF. CDR3 bases: TGTGCCAGTAGTATACCACAGGGGGTCTATGGCTACACCTTC.